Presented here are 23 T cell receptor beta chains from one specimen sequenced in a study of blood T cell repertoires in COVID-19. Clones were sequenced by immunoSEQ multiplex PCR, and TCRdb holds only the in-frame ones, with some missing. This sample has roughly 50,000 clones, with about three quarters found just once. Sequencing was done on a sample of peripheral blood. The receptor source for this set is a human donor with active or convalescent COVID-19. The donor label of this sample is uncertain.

CDR3 nucleotides: TGTGCCAGTAGGGGCCAGGGGAATGAAAAACTGTTTTTT. Encoded protein: CASRGQGNEKLFF. The chain recombines TRBV19 with TRBJ1-4; tentatively, D is TRBD1 (6 bases). This CDR3 comprises 13 residues. The germline V gene has CDR1 LNHDA and CDR2 SQIVND (reference sequence). V lost 6 bases to trimming and J lost 5 bases, with 10 bases between them.

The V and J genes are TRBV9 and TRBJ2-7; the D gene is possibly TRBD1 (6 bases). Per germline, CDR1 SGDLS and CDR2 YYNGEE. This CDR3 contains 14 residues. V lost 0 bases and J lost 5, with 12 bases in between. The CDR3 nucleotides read TGTGCCAGCAGCGTAGCTGATTACAGGGACGAGCAGTACTTC. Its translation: CASSVADYRDEQYF.

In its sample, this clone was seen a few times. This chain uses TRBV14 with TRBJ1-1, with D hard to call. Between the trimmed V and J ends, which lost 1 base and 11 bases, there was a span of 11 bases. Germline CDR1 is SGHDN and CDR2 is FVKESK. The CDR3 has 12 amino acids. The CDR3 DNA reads TGTGCCAGCAGCCAAGTAAGAGGTGGCGCTTTCTTT. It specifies CASSQVRGGAFF. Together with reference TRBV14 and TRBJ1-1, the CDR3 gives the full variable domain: EAGVTQFPSHSVIEKGQTVTLRCDPISGHDNLYWYRRVMGKEIKFLLHFVKESKQDESGMPNNRFLAERTGGTYSTLKVQPAELEDSGVYFCASSQVRGGAFFGQGTRLTVV.

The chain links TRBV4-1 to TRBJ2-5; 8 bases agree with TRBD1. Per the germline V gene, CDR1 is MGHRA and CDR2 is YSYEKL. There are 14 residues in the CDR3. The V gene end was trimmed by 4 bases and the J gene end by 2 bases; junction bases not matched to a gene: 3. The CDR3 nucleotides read TGCGCCAGCAGCCCGGACAGGGTTCAAGAGACCCAGTACTTC. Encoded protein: CASSPDRVQETQYF.

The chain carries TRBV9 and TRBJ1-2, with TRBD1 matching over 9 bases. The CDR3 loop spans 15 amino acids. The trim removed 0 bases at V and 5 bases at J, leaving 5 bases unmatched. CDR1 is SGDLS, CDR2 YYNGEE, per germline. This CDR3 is CASSVGGTGRYGYTF. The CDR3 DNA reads TGTGCCAGCAGCGTAGGGGGGACAGGGAGGTATGGCTACACCTTC.

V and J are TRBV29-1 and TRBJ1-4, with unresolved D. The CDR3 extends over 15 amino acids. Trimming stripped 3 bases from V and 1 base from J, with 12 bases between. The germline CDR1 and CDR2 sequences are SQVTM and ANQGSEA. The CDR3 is CSVETKQRTNEKLFF. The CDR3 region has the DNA TGCAGCGTTGAGACTAAACAACGAACTAATGAAAAACTGTTTTTT.

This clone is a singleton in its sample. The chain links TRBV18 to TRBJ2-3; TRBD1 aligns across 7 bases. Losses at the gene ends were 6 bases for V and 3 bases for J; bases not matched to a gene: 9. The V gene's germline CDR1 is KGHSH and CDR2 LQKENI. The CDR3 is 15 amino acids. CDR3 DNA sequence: TGTGCCAGCTCCGTCGGGACAGTCCCGACAGATACGCAGTATTTT. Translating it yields CASSVGTVPTDTQYF.

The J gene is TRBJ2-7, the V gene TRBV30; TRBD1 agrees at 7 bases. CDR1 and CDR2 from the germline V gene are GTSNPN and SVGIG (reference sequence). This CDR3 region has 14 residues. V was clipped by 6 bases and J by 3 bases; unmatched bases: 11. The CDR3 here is CACVQGLGNYEQYF. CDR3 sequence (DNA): TGTGCCTGCGTACAGGGGTTAGGGAACTACGAGCAGTACTTC.

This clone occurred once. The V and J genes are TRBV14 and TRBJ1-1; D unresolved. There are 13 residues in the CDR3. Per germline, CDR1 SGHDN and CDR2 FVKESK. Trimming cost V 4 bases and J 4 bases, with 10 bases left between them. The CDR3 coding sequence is TGTGCCAGCAGCCTGACATCGGCCACTGAAGCTTTCTTT. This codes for CASSLTSATEAFF.

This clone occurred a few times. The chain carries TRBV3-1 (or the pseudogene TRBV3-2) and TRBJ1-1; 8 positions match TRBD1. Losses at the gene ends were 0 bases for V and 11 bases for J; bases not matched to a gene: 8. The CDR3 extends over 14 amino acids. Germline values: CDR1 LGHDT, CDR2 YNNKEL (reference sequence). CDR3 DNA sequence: TGTGCCAGCAGCCAAGATGGGACAGGAGGGGGGGCTTTCTTT. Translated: CASSQDGTGGGAFF.

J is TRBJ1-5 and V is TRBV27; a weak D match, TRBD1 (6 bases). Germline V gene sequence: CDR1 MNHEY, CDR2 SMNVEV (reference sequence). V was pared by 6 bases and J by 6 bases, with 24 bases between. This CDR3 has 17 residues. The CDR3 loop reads CASRLGAGQGRGQPQHF. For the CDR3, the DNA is TGTGCCAGCAGATTAGGGGCGGGGCAGGGGAGGGGTCAGCCCCAGCATTTT.

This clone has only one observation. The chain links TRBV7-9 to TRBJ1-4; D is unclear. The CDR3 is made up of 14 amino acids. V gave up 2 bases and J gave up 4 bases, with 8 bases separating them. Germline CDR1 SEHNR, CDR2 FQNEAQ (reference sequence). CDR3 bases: TGTGCCAGCAGCTTAAACGGACTTAATGAAAAACTGTTTTTT. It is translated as CASSLNGLNEKLFF. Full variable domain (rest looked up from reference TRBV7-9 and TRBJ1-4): DTGVSQNPRHKITKRGQNVTFRCDPISEHNRLYWYRQTLGQGPEFLTYFQNEAQLEKSRLLSDRFSAERPKGSFSTLEIQRTEQGDSAMYLCASSLNGLNEKLFFGSGTQLSVL.

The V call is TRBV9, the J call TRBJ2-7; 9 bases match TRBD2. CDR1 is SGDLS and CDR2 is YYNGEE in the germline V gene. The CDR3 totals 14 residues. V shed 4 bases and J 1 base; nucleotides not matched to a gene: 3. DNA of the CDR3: TGTGCCAGCAGCCGCGGGGGGGAGTCCTACGAGCAGTACTTC. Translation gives CASSRGGESYEQYF.

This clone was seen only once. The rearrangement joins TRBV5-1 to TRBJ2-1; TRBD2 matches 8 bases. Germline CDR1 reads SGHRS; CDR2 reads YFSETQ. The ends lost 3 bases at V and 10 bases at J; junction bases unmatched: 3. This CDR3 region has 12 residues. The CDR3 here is CASSSGLGEQFF. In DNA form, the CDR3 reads TGCGCCAGCAGCTCGGGACTAGGGGAGCAGTTCTTC.

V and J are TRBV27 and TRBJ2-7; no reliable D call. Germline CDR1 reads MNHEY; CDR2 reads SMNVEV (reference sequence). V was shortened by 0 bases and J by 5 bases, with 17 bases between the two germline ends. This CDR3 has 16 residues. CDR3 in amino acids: CASSLSDPRSPHEQYF. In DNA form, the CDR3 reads TGTGCCAGCAGTTTATCCGACCCCAGGTCCCCCCACGAGCAGTACTTC.

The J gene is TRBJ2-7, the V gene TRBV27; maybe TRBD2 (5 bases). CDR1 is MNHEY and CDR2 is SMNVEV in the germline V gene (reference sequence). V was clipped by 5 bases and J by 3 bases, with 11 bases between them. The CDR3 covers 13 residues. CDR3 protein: CASSRLADYEQYF. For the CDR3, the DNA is TGTGCCAGCAGTCGGCTAGCAGACTACGAGCAGTACTTC.

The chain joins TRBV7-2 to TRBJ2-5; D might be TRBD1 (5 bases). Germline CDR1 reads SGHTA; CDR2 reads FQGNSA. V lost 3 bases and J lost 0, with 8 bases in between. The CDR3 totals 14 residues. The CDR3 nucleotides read TGTGCCAGCAGCTTTGACAGATACCAAGAGACCCAGTACTTC. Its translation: CASSFDRYQETQYF. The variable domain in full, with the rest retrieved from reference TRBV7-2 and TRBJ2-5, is GAGVSQSPSNKVTEKGKDVELRCDPISGHTALYWYRQSLGQGLEFLIYFQGNSAPDKSGLPSDRFSAERTGGSVSTLTIQRTQQEDSAVYLCASSFDRYQETQYFGPGTRLLVL.

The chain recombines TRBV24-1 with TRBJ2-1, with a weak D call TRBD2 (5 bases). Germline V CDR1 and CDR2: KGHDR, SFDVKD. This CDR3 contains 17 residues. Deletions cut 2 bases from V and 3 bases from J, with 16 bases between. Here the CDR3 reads CATSDSLRGNDYNEQFF. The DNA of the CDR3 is TGTGCCACCAGTGATTCTCTCCGGGGTAATGACTACAATGAGCAGTTCTTC.

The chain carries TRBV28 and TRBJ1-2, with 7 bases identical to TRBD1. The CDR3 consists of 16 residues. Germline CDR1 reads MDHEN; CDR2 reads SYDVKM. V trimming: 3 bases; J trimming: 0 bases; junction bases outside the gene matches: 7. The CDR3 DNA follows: TGTGCCAGCAGTTTTCCGACAGGGAACTCTAACTATGGCTACACCTTC. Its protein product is CASSFPTGNSNYGYTF.

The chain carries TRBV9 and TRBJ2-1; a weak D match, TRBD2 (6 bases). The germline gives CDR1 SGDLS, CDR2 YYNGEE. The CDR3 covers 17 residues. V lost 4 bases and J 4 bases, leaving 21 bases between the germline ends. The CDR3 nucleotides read TGTGCCAGCAGCCCCGACCCCCTCGGGACTCAATACAATGAGCAGTTCTTC. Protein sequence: CASSPDPLGTQYNEQFF.

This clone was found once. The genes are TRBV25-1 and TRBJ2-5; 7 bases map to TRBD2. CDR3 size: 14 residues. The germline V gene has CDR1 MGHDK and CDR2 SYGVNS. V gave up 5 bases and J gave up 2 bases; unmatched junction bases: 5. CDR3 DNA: TGTGCCAGCAGTTACCCCGGGGGGCAAGAGACCCAGTACTTC. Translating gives CASSYPGGQETQYF. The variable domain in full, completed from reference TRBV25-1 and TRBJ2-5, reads EADIYQTPRYLVIGTGKKITLECSQTMGHDKMYWYQQDPGMELHLIHYSYGVNSTEKGDLSSESTVSRIRTEHFPLTLESARPSHTSQYLCASSYPGGQETQYFGPGTRLLVL.

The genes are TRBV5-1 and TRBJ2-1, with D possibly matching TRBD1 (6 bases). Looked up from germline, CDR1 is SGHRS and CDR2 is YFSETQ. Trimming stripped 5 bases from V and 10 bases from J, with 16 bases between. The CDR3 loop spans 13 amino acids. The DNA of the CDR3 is TGCGCCAGCAGTTCCTTAGGGGGACGGGAGCAGTTCTTC. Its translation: CASSSLGGREQFF.

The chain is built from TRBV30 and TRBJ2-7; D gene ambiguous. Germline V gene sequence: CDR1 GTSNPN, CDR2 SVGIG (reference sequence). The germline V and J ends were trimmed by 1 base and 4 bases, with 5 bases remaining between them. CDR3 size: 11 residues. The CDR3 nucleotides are TGTGCCTGGAGTGGTAATTACGAGCAGTACTTC. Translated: CAWSGNYEQYF. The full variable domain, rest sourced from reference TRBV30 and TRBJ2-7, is SQTIHQWPATLVQPVGSPLSLECTVEGTSNPNLYWYRQAAGRGLQLLFYSVGIGQISSEVPQNLSASRPQDRQFILSSKKLLLSDSGFYLCAWSGNYEQYFGPGTRLTVT.